The clone carrying this T cell receptor (beta chain) was observed at least ten times. This specimen belongs to a study of molecular identifiers for immune sequencing clone quantification. TCRdb re-derived calls from the PCR reads in MiXCR, one entry per CDR3 protein. In the table there are 85,000 to 100,000 distinct CDR3 sequences, roughly 23% of which are singletons. Trimming cost V 10 bases and J 2 bases, with 13 bases left between them. The CDR3 loop spans 13 amino acids. The germline CDR1 and CDR2 sequences are LGHDT and YNNKEL (reference sequence). Sequenced: naive CD8+ T cells from blood, with Jurkat cell RNA spiked in. Subset defined: FACS-sorted CD8+CD4-CCR7+CD45RA+ naive T cells. V and J are TRBV3-1 and TRBJ2-3; D assignment may be TRBD1 or TRBD2 (5 bases each). The receptor comes from a human donor in good health. Some libraries in this study had Jurkat cell RNA spiked in. The CDR3 loop is CATTGDHTDTQYF. For the CDR3, the DNA is TGTGCCACCACCGGGGACCACACAGATACGCAGTATTTT.